This T cell receptor (beta chain) was documented in a study of blood T cell repertoires in COVID-19. For the study at large: In each case, the material was cDNA or gDNA derived from T cells, B-cell-depleted T cells, or PBMCs.

The CDR3 extends over 13 amino acids. In germline, CDR1 is GTSNPN, CDR2 SVGIG (reference sequence). The germline V and J ends were trimmed by 4 bases and 5 bases, with 12 bases remaining between them. Source study methods: Reference gene primer amplification gave estimated nucleated cell counts. Clones were sequenced by immunoSEQ multiplex PCR, and TCRdb holds only the in-frame ones, with some missing. V, J and clone size are those of that table, while D and trimming were read from the DNA. The data contain roughly 380,000 clones, roughly 90% of them singletons. The source of this sequence is a woman aged 35 to 49 with COVID-19, enrolled during active disease. The V call is TRBV30, the J call TRBJ1-5, with unresolved D. Sequencing was done on a sample of peripheral blood. Here the CDR3 DNA reads TGTGCCTGGACCTCTAGTTTCGATCAGCCCCAGCATTTT. Translated: CAWTSSFDQPQHF.